The 3 T cell receptor beta chains below were found in one sample sequenced in a study of cytomegalovirus exposure and HLA in healthy donors. PCR involved 60 Vbeta and 13 Jbeta primers. TCRdb keeps only in-frame clones here, not all; method: immunoSEQ multiplex PCR. The sample contains roughly 200,000 clones, 86% of which appear only once. What was sequenced was PBMCs. Every receptor here comes from a woman in her 30s in good health and CMV-seronegative.

Only a few counts were recorded for this clone. V gene TRBV29-1 combines with J gene TRBJ2-1; the match to TRBD1 covers 7 bases. With 1 base clipped from V and 9 bases from J, the junction kept 9 bases outside the gene matches. CDR3 length: 14 residues. Germline CDR1 is SQVTM and CDR2 is ANQGSEA. The CDR3 sequence: CSVEAPNRGGEQFF. The CDR3 nucleotides read TGCAGCGTTGAAGCCCCAAACAGGGGTGGTGAGCAGTTCTTC.

The chain recombines TRBV28 with TRBJ2-7; D ambiguous. The CDR3 has 14 residues. V shed 6 bases and J shed 2 bases, with 14 bases lying between them. Germline assignment: CDR1 MDHEN and CDR2 SYDVKM. CDR3 region: CASRSNRVPYEQYF. The CDR3 bases are TGTGCCAGCAGAAGTAATCGGGTCCCCTACGAGCAGTACTTC.

CDR3 residues: CATSRSLAVSYEQYF. The DNA for the CDR3 is TGTGCCACCAGCAGATCTCTAGCGGTCTCCTACGAGCAGTACTTC. The chain uses TRBV15 and TRBJ2-7, with TRBD2 matching 7 bases. The V gene's germline CDR1 is LNHNV and CDR2 YYDKDF (reference sequence). With V trimmed by 2 bases and J by 0 bases, 4 bases remained unmatched. CDR3 length equals 15 residues.